This T cell receptor (beta chain) was found in a study of shared clonotypes between healthy human individuals. Findings of the study overall: Naive CD4 clonotypes overlapped across a handful of donors at about 5.3%. Non-shared clonotypes showed lower generation probabilities than clonotypes common to all four donors.

Concerning this clone itself: Antigen unknown.

Deep-level assay runs were performed. Assay: immunoSEQ multiplex PCR; the TCRdb copy retains only in-frame clones and omits some. Of some 2,400,000 clones in the sample, about 94% were seen once. V was shortened by 6 bases and J by 2 bases, with 14 bases between the two germline ends. CDR3 size: 15 residues. CDR1 is MDHEN and CDR2 is SYDVKM in the germline V gene. Partitioning of CD4+ cells yielded a CD45RA+ naive subset and a CD45RA-negative memory subset. The sequencing input was naive CD4+ T cells sorted from blood. Subset defined: CD45RA+ positively selected. This chain joins TRBV28 and TRBJ1-3, with a weak D call TRBD1 (5 bases). This TCR was sampled from a man aged 18 to 29 in good health. Here the CDR3 DNA reads TGTGCCAGCAGCGATGGGGGGGAAACTGGAAACACCATATATTTT. Encoded protein: CASSDGGETGNTIYF.